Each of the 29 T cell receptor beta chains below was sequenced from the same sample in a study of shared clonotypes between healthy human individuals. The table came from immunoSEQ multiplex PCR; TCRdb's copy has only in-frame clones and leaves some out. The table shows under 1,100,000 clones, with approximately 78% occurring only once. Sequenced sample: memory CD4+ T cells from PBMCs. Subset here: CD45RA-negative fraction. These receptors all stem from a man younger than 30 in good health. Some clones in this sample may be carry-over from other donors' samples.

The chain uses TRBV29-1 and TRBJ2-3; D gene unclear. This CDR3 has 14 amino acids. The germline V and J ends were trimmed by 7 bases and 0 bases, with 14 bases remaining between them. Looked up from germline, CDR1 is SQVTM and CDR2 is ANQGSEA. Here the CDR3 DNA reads TGCAGCGCACCTCAGCAGTCAAGCACAGATACGCAGTATTTT. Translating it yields CSAPQQSSTDTQYF.

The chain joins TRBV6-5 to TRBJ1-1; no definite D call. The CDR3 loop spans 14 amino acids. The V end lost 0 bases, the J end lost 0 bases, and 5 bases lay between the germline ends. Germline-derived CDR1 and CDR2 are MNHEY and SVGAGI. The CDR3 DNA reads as TGTGCCAGCAGTTACTCGGCCCTGAACACTGAAGCTTTCTTT. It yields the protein CASSYSALNTEAFF.

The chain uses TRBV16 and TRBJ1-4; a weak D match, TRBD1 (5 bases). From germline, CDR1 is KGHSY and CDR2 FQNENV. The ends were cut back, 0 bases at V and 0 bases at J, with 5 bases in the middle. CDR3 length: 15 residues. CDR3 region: CASSQSTATNEKLFF. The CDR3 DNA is TGTGCCAGCAGCCAATCGACAGCAACTAATGAAAAACTGTTTTTT.

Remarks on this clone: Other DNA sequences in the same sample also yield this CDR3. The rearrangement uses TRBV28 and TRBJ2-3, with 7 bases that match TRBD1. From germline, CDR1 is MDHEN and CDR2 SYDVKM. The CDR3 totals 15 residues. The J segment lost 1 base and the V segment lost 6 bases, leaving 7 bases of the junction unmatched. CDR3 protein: CASSQNRGGTDTQYF. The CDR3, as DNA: TGTGCCAGCAGCCAAAACAGGGGAGGCACAGATACGCAGTATTTT.

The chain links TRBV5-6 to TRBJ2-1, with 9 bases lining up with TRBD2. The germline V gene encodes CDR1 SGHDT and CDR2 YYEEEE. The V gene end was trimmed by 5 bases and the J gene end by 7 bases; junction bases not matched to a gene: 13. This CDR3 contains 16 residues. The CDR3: CASRYYSGSSGNEQFF. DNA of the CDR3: TGTGCCAGCAGGTATTATAGCGGGAGCTCGGGAAATGAGCAGTTCTTC.

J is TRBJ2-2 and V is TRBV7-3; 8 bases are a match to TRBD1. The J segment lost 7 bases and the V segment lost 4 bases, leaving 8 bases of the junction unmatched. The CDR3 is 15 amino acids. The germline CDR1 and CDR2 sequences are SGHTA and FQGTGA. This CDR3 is CASSSSPGTGGELFF. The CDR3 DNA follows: TGTGCCAGCAGCTCCAGTCCCGGGACAGGCGGGGAGCTGTTTTTT.

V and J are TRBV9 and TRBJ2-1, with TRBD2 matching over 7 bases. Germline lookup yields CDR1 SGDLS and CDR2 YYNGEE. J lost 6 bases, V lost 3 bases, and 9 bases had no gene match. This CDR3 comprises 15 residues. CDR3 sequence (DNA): TGTGCCAGCAGCGAACTACCGGGACTACTCAATGAGCAGTTCTTC. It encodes CASSELPGLLNEQFF.

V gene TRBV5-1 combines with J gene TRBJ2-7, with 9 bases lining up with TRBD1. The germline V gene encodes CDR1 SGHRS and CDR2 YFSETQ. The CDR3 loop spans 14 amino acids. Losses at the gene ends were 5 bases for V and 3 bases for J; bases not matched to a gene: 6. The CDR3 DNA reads TGCGCCAGCAGTGACGGACAGGGGTTCTACGAGCAGTACTTC. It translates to CASSDGQGFYEQYF.

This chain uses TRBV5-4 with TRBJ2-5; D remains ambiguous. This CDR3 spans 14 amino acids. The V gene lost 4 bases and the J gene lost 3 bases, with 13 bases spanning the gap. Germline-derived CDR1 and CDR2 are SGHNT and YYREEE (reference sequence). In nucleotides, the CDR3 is TGTGCCAGCAGCGCGCCCTCGCCGGAAGAGACCCAGTACTTC. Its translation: CASSAPSPEETQYF.

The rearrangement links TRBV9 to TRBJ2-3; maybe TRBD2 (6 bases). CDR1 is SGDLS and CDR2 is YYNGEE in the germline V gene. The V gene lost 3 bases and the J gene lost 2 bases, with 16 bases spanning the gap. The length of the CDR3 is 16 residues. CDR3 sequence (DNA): TGTGCCAGCAGCGCAACCGGGACTGTTTACACAGATACGCAGTATTTT. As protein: CASSATGTVYTDTQYF.

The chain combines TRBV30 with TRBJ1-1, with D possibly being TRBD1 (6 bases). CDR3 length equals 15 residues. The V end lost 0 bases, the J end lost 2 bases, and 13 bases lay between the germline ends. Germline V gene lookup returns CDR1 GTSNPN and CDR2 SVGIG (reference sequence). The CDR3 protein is CAWSVGGTQNTEAFF. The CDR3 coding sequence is TGTGCCTGGAGTGTCGGGGGGACACAAAACACTGAAGCTTTCTTT.

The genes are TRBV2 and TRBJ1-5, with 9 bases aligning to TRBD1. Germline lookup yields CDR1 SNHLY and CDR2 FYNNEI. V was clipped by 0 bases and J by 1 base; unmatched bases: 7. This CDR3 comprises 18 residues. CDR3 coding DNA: TGTGCCAGCAGTGAAGCGATCACAGGGGGCAGGAGCAATCAGCCCCAGCATTTT. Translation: CASSEAITGGRSNQPQHF.

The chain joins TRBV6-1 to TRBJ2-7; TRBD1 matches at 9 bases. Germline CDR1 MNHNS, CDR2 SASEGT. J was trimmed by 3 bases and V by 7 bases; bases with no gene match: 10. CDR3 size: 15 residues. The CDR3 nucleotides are TGTGCCAGCAAATCTGGGACAGGGAGCATCTACGAGCAGTACTTC. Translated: CASKSGTGSIYEQYF.

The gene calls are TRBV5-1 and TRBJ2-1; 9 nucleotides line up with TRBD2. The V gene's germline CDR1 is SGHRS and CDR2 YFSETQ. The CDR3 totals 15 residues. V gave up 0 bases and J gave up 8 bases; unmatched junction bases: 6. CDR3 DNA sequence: TGCGCCAGCAGCTTGGTTAGCGGGAGAGTCGATGAGCAGTTCTTC. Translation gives CASSLVSGRVDEQFF.

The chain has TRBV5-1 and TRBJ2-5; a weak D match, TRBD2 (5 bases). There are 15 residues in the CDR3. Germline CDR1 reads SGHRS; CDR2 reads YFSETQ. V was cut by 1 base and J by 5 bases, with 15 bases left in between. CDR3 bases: TGCGCCAGCAGCTTGCTTTCTAGCTCGGGTGAGACCCAGTACTTC. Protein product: CASSLLSSSGETQYF.

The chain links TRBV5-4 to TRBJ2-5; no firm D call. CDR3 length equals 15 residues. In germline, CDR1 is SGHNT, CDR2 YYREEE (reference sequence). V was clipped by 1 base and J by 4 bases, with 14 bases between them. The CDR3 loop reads CASSLRSPNLETQYF. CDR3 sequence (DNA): TGTGCCAGCAGCTTGAGGAGCCCGAACCTAGAGACCCAGTACTTC.

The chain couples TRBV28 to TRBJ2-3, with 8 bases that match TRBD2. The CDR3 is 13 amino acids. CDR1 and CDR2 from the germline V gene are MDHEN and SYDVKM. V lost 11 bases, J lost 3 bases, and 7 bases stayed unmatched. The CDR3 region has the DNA TGTGCCTGCCTTGCTAGCGGGACAGATACGCAGTATTTT. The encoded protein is CACLASGTDTQYF.

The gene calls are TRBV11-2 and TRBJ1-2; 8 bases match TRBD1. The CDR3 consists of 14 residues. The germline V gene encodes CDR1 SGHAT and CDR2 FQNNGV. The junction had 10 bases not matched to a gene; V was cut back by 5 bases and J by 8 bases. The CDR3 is CASSQGRQGAGYTF. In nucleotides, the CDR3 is TGTGCCAGCAGCCAGGGAAGGCAGGGGGCGGGCTACACCTTC.

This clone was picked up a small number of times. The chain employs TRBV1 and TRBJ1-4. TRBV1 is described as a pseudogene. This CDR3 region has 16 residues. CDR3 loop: CTSSQRADTTNEKLFF. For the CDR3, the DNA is TGCACCAGCAGCCAGAGAGCGGATACAACTAATGAAAAACTGTTTTTT.

The DNA of the CDR3 is TGTGCCAGCTCACCGTACGGTACTGAAGCTTTCTTT. It encodes CASSPYGTEAFF. The J gene is TRBJ1-1, the V gene TRBV18; D unresolved. With 3 bases removed from V and 5 bases from J, the gap between germline ends came to 7 bases. Looked up from germline, CDR1 is KGHSH and CDR2 is LQKENI. This CDR3 contains 12 residues.

CDR3 nucleotides: TGTGCCAGCAGCCCCGGGGACAGGGGGCTAGGCATTCAGTACTTC. Its protein product is CASSPGDRGLGIQYF. The chain joins TRBV28 to TRBJ2-4, with 12 bases that match TRBD1. This CDR3 contains 15 residues. Germline assignment: CDR1 MDHEN and CDR2 SYDVKM. V lost 6 bases and J lost 9; bases outside the gene matches: 9.

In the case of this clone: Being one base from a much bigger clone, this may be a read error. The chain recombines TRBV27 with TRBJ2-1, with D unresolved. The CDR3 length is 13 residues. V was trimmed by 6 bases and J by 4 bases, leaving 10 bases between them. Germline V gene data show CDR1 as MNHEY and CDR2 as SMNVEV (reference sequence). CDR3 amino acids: CASSPQRYNEQFF. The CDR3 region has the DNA TGTGCCAGCAGCCCCCAGCGTTACAATGAGCAGTTCTTC.

CDR3 loop: CASSPPPQGEQFF. The CDR3 DNA reads as TGTGCCAGCAGTCCTCCGCCACAGGGGGAGCAGTTCTTC. The chain has TRBV28 and TRBJ2-1, with TRBD1 identical over 7 bases. Germline-derived CDR1 and CDR2 are MDHEN and SYDVKM. The V segment lost 5 bases and the J segment 10 bases; nucleotides outside the gene matches: 8. This CDR3 comprises 13 residues. The whole variable domain, remainder taken from reference TRBV28 and TRBJ2-1, is DVKVTQSSRYLVKRTGEKVFLECVQDMDHENMFWYRQDPGLGLRLIYFSYDVKMKEKGDIPEGYSVSREKKERFSLILESASTNQTSMYLCASSPPPQGEQFFGPGTRLTVL.

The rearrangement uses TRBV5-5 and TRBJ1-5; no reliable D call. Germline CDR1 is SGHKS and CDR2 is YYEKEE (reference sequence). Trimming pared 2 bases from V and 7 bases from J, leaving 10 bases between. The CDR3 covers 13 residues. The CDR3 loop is CASSLILSQPQHF. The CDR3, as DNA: TGTGCCAGCAGCTTAATCCTGAGCCAGCCCCAGCATTTT.

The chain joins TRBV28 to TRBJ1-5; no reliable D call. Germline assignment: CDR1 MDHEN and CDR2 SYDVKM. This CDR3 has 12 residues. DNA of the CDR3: TGTGGGACGACGGCGAGCAATCAGCCCCAGCATTTT. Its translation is CGTTASNQPQHF.

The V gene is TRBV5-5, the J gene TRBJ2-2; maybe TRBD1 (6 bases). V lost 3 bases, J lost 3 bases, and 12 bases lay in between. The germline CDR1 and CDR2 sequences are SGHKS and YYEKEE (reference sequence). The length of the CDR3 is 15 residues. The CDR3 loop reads CASSSPGHYTGELFF. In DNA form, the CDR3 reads TGTGCCAGCAGCTCCCCGGGACACTACACCGGGGAGCTGTTTTTT.

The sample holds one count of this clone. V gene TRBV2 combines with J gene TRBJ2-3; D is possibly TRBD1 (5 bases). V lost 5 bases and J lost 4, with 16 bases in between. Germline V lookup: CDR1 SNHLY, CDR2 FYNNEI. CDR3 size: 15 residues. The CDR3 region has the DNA TGTGCCAGCAGTTTTCAGGGCATGAAGGCAGATACGCAGTATTTT. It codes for CASSFQGMKADTQYF.

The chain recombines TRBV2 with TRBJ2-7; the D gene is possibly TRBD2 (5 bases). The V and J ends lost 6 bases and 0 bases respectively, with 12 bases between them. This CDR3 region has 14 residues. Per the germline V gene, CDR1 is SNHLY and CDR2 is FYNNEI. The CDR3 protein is CASRAGLHSYEQYF. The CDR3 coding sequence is TGTGCCAGCAGGGCCGGACTCCACTCCTACGAGCAGTACTTC.

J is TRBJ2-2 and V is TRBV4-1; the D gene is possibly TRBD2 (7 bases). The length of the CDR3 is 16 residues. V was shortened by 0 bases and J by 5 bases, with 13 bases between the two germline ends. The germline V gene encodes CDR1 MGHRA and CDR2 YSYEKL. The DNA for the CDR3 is TGCGCCAGCAGCCAAGATGGCGGGGGCAGGACCGGGGAGCTGTTTTTT. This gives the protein CASSQDGGGRTGELFF.